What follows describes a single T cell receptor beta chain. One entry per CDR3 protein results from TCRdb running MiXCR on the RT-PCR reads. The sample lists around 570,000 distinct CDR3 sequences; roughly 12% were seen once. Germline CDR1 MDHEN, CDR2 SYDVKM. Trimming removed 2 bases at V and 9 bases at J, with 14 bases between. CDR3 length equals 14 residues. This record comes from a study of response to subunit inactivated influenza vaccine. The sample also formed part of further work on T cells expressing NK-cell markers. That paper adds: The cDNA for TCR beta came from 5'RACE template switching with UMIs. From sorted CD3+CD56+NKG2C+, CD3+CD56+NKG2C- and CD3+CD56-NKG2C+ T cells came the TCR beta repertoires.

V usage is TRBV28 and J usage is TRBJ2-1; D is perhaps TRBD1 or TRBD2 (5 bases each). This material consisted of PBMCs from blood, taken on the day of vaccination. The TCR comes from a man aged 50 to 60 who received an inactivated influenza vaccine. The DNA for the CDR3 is TGTGCCAGCAGTTTAGGGGGTACTGGTCCTGAGCAGTTCTTC. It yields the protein CASSLGGTGPEQFF.